Below, 4 T cell receptor beta chains from the same sample are listed, as sequenced in a study of blood T cell repertoires in COVID-19. The method was immunoSEQ multiplex PCR; TCRdb's version includes in-frame clones alone and lacks a portion of them. The sample consists of 200,000 to 250,000 clones, approximately 90% of them appearing once. The specimen was peripheral blood. Source of these receptors: a man in his fifties or sixties with COVID-19, enrolled during active disease.

This clone appeared a few times. The chain recombines TRBV12-3 or TRBV12-4 with TRBJ2-1; D might be TRBD2 (5 bases). V lost 5 bases, J lost 6 bases, and 11 bases lay in between. The CDR3 extends over 13 amino acids. CDR3: CASSPPSGNEQFF. As DNA, the CDR3 is TGTGCCAGCAGTCCACCCAGCGGCAATGAGCAGTTCTTC.

This chain connects TRBV10-3 to TRBJ2-7, with 10 positions matching TRBD2. The trim removed 0 bases at V and 2 bases at J, leaving 1 base unmatched. This CDR3 spans 15 amino acids. Germline values: CDR1 ENHRY, CDR2 SYGVKD. The CDR3 is CAISESAGGPYEQYF. CDR3 nucleotides: TGTGCCATCAGTGAGTCAGCGGGAGGGCCCTACGAGCAGTACTTC.

The chain links TRBV19 to TRBJ1-1; D possibly corresponds to TRBD1 (6 bases). V was pared by 2 bases and J by 5 bases, with 12 bases between. This CDR3 comprises 14 residues. The germline V gene has CDR1 LNHDA and CDR2 SQIVND (reference sequence). CDR3 loop: CASSIIIRGTEAFF. Written as DNA, the CDR3 is TGTGCCAGTAGTATAATAATTAGGGGGACTGAAGCTTTCTTT.

The rearrangement links TRBV4-2 to TRBJ2-5, with 7 bases aligning to TRBD2. The V gene's germline CDR1 is LGHNA and CDR2 YNFKEQ. The CDR3 runs 18 residues. With 4 bases clipped from V and 5 bases from J, the junction kept 19 bases outside the gene matches. The CDR3 nucleotides read TGTGCCAGCAGCCCTCGACGGGTTCGGGGGGAGAGTCGGGAGACCCAGTACTTC. Protein product: CASSPRRVRGESRETQYF.